A single sample is the source of the 20 T cell receptor beta chains below, sequenced in a study of T cell changes during pregnancy in multiple sclerosis. Sequenced by immunoSEQ multiplex PCR; TCRdb stores in-frame clones only, minus some. Among about 97,000 clones listed, around nine tenths were seen once. The starting material was peripheral blood, obtained in the second trimester of pregnancy. The source of these receptors is a female donor in good health, enrolled as a control in a pregnancy study.

This clone was counted once. The chain has TRBV6-5 and TRBJ1-1; 7 bases match TRBD1. From germline, CDR1 is MNHEY and CDR2 SVGAGI. The CDR3 has 14 amino acids. V lost 6 bases to trimming and J lost 1 base; unmatched junction nucleotides: 5. Here the CDR3 DNA reads TGTGCCAGCAGCCTCCGGGACAGGAACACTGAAGCTTTCTTT. It yields the protein CASSLRDRNTEAFF.

The chain joins TRBV15 to TRBJ2-5; weak D call: TRBD2 (5 bases). CDR3 length: 17 amino acids. Germline-derived CDR1 and CDR2 are LNHNV and YYDKDF (reference sequence). The V end was cut by 1 base, the J end by 4 bases, with 19 bases between. CDR3 loop: CATSRGTPQAAGETQYF. The DNA for the CDR3 is TGTGCCACCAGCAGAGGAACTCCTCAAGCTGCGGGAGAGACCCAGTACTTC.

This clone came up a few times. The rearrangement uses TRBV29-1 and TRBJ1-1; D gene uncertain. CDR3 size: 11 residues. CDR1 and CDR2 (germline): SQVTM, ANQGSEA. V lost 8 bases to trimming and J lost 1 base, with 8 bases between them. In DNA, the CDR3 is TGCAGCATTACTAAGAACACTGAAGCTTTCTTT. Translated, it gives CSITKNTEAFF.

This chain connects TRBV19 to TRBJ2-6; TRBD1 might be the D (6 bases). Germline lookup yields CDR1 LNHDA and CDR2 SQIVND (reference sequence). CDR3 length equals 19 residues. V was shortened by 4 bases and J by 0 bases, with 19 bases between the two germline ends. CDR3 amino acids: CASSTDRKWGNSGANVLTF. The CDR3 DNA reads as TGTGCCAGTAGTACCGACAGGAAATGGGGTAACTCTGGGGCCAACGTCCTGACTTTC. The variable domain in full, completed from reference TRBV19 and TRBJ2-6, reads DGGITQSPKYLFRKEGQNVTLSCEQNLNHDAMYWYRQDPGQGLRLIYYSQIVNDFQKGDIAEGYSVSREKKESFPLTVTSAQKNPTAFYLCASSTDRKWGNSGANVLTFGAGSRLTVL.

The gene calls are TRBV6-5 and TRBJ1-5; D not resolved. The V gene lost 2 bases and the J gene lost 9 bases, with 8 bases spanning the gap. Germline loops: CDR1 MNHEY, CDR2 SVGAGI. The CDR3 is 12 amino acids. This CDR3 reads CASSYEGGPQHF. The CDR3 DNA follows: TGTGCCAGCAGTTACGAGGGTGGGCCCCAGCATTTT.

The chain combines TRBV18 with TRBJ2-5; 9 bases match TRBD1. The V segment lost 3 bases and the J segment 5 bases; nucleotides outside the gene matches: 7. Germline CDR1 and CDR2: KGHSH and LQKENI. The CDR3 has 15 amino acids. This CDR3 reads CASSPIQGATETQYF. DNA for the CDR3: TGTGCCAGCTCACCTATACAGGGGGCAACGGAGACCCAGTACTTC.

This clone was found once. The chain couples TRBV5-4 to TRBJ2-1, with 9 bases that match TRBD2. Germline-derived CDR1 and CDR2 are SGHNT and YYREEE (reference sequence). The CDR3 spans 15 residues. V shed 0 bases, J shed 8 bases, and the junction held 6 bases outside the gene matches. The CDR3 sequence is CASSLAAGGPHEQFF. The CDR3, as DNA: TGTGCCAGCAGCTTGGCGGCGGGAGGGCCACATGAGCAGTTCTTC.

The chain carries TRBV6-6 and TRBJ1-1; D perhaps matches TRBD1 (6 bases). With 1 base removed from V and 11 bases from J, the gap between germline ends came to 14 bases. Germline V gene lookup returns CDR1 MNHNY and CDR2 SVGAGI (reference sequence). The CDR3 spans 13 residues. The CDR3 protein is CASSYLSGGQAFF. DNA of the CDR3: TGTGCCAGCAGTTACTTGTCGGGGGGCCAGGCTTTCTTT.

This clone was seen more than once but under ten times. The V gene is TRBV5-1, the J gene TRBJ2-5; TRBD2 might be the D (5 bases). Trimming removed 3 bases from V and 2 bases from J, with 8 bases in between. The CDR3 length is 13 residues. In germline, CDR1 is SGHRS, CDR2 YFSETQ. CDR3 region: CASSYAGQETQYF. In DNA, the CDR3 is TGCGCCAGCAGCTACGCGGGTCAAGAGACCCAGTACTTC.

This clone was counted once. The V and J genes are TRBV5-4 and TRBJ2-3; 7 nucleotides agree with TRBD2. The junction had 10 bases not matched to a gene; V was cut back by 4 bases and J by 5 bases. This CDR3 region has 15 residues. Germline CDR1 is SGHNT and CDR2 is YYREEE (reference sequence). The CDR3 DNA follows: TGTGCCAGCAGCAAATGGACTAGGAAGGGAGATACGCAGTATTTT. This encodes CASSKWTRKGDTQYF.

This chain joins TRBV19 and TRBJ2-7, with 13 bases matching TRBD2. The CDR3 totals 14 residues. Unmatched junction bases numbered 4, after V lost 6 bases and J lost 5 bases. The germline V gene encodes CDR1 LNHDA and CDR2 SQIVND (reference sequence). As DNA, the CDR3 is TGTGCCAGTAGCCGACTAGCGGGAGGTAACGAGCAGTACTTC. It codes for CASSRLAGGNEQYF. The variable domain in full, with the rest retrieved from reference TRBV19 and TRBJ2-7, is DGGITQSPKYLFRKEGQNVTLSCEQNLNHDAMYWYRQDPGQGLRLIYYSQIVNDFQKGDIAEGYSVSREKKESFPLTVTSAQKNPTAFYLCASSRLAGGNEQYFGPGTRLTVT.

The chain is built from TRBV6-1 and TRBJ1-5; 7 bases line up with TRBD1. After removal of 2 bases from V and 0 bases from J, the junction contained 10 bases not matched to a gene. The CDR3 loop spans 18 amino acids. The germline V gene encodes CDR1 MNHNS and CDR2 SASEGT. CDR3 DNA sequence: TGTGCCAGCAGTGAAACACGCCGGGACAGCCTTAGCAATCAGCCCCAGCATTTT. Amino acid sequence: CASSETRRDSLSNQPQHF.

The CDR3 DNA is TGCGCCAGCAGCTTCCGACTAGCGGGGGCCAGGGCAGATACGCAGTATTTT. Its translation: CASSFRLAGARADTQYF. The chain carries TRBV5-1 and TRBJ2-3; 12 bases are a match to TRBD2. The length of the CDR3 is 17 residues. V gave up 2 bases and J gave up 4 bases; unmatched junction bases: 8. Germline lookup yields CDR1 SGHRS and CDR2 YFSETQ.

The J gene is TRBJ2-1, the V gene TRBV10-3, with D perhaps matching TRBD2 (6 bases). V lost 4 bases, J lost 0 bases, and 10 bases lay in between. In germline, CDR1 is ENHRY, CDR2 SYGVKD. The CDR3 sequence is 15 residues long. The CDR3 DNA follows: TGTGCCATCAGTGGGGGGGTCCTCTCCTACAATGAGCAGTTCTTC. It codes for CAISGGVLSYNEQFF.

This chain joins TRBV27 and TRBJ1-4; 9 nucleotides agree with TRBD1. The CDR3 extends over 15 amino acids. Germline CDR1 reads MNHEY; CDR2 reads SMNVEV (reference sequence). J lost 8 bases, V lost 4 bases, and 8 bases had no gene match. The CDR3 here is CASSSGTGPREKLFF. CDR3 nucleotides: TGTGCCAGCAGTTCCGGGACAGGGCCGCGGGAAAAACTGTTTTTT. The full variable domain, in which reference TRBV27 and TRBJ1-4 provide the parts outside the CDR3, is EAQVTQNPRYLITVTGKKLTVTCSQNMNHEYMSWYRQDPGLGLRQIYYSMNVEVTDKGDVPEGYKVSRKEKRNFPLILESPSPNQTSLYFCASSSGTGPREKLFFGSGTQLSVL.

The chain combines TRBV6-1 with TRBJ1-2; D not resolved. Germline values: CDR1 MNHNS, CDR2 SASEGT. Between the trimmed V and J ends, which lost 1 base and 4 bases, there was a span of 13 bases. This CDR3 region has 15 residues. The CDR3 DNA reads TGTGCCAGCAGTGAAGATGGTGGGAGCGGCTATGGCTACACCTTC. Translated, it gives CASSEDGGSGYGYTF.

The chain links TRBV18 to TRBJ2-5, with D possibly matching TRBD1 (5 bases). Germline V gene lookup returns CDR1 KGHSH and CDR2 LQKENI. The CDR3 length is 15 residues. V was cut by 2 bases and J by 1 base, with 11 bases left in between. The CDR3: CASSPTGTFQETQYF. Here the CDR3 DNA reads TGTGCCAGCTCACCAACAGGAACATTCCAAGAGACCCAGTACTTC.

The chain has TRBV29-1 and TRBJ2-3; no clear D gene. V dropped 6 bases and J dropped 6 bases, with 10 bases sitting between them. The CDR3 runs 11 residues. The germline V gene has CDR1 SQVTM and CDR2 ANQGSEA. CDR3 in amino acids: CSVLAEDTQYF. CDR3 nucleotide sequence: TGCAGCGTGCTGGCGGAGGATACGCAGTATTTT.

The CDR3 nucleotides are TGCGCCAGCAGCCCTCCGACTAGCGGGGGAGCCAAAAACATTCAGTACTTC. Its protein product is CASSPPTSGGAKNIQYF. This chain connects TRBV5-1 to TRBJ2-4; 12 nucleotides align to TRBD2. Germline CDR1 reads SGHRS; CDR2 reads YFSETQ. Trimming cost V 4 bases and J 0 bases; bases outside gene matches: 5. The CDR3 is made up of 17 amino acids.

The chain joins TRBV7-9 to TRBJ1-6; possibly TRBD1 for D (5 bases). The CDR3 consists of 16 residues. The germline V gene has CDR1 SEHNR and CDR2 FQNEAQ (reference sequence). Trimming took off 2 bases at V and 8 bases at J, with 16 bases between the two ends. The CDR3 loop is CASSLSRGEGDSPLHF. DNA for the CDR3: TGTGCCAGCAGCTTATCACGGGGGGAGGGCGATTCACCCCTCCACTTT.